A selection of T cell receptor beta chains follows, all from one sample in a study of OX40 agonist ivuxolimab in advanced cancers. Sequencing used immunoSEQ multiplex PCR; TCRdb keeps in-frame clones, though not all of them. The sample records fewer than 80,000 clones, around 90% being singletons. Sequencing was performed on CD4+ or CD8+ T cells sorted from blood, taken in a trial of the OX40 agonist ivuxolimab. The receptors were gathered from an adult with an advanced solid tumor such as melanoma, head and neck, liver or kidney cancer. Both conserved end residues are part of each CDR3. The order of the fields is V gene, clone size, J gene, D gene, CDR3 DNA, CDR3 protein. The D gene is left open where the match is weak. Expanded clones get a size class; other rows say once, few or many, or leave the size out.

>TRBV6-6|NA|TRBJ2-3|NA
TGTGCCAGCCTTAGTACTAGAGATTATACGCAGTATTTT
CASLSTRDYTQYF
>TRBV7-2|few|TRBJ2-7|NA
TGTGCCAGCAGCCTCGACAGTTCCTACGAGCAGTACTTC
CASSLDSSYEQYF
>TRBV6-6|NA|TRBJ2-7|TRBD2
TGTGCCAGCAGTGCCGGGCTAGCGGGAAACTACGAGCAGTACTTC
CASSAGLAGNYEQYF
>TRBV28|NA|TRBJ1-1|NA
TGTGCCAGCAGTTTCCGGACAGATCGGGAGACTTTCTTT
CASSFRTDRETFF
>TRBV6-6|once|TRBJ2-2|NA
TGTGCCACCACCGACACCGGGGAGCTGTTTTTT
CATTDTGELFF
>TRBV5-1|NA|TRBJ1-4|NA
TGCGCCAGCAGCTGGGAACAGGGTAGTAATGAAAAACTGTTTTTT
CASSWEQGSNEKLFF
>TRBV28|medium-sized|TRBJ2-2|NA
TGTGCCAGCAGCCCTCTGGGTGGGGTTGCCCCCGGGGAGCTGTTTTTT
CASSPLGGVAPGELFF
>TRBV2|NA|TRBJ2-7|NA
TGTGCCAGCAGTGAAGGGCACCCGGGCGGTTACGAGCAGTACTTC
CASSEGHPGGYEQYF
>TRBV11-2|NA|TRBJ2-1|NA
TGTGCCAGCAGCTTAGTGGGTACCGCCAATGAGCAGTTCTTC
CASSLVGTANEQFF
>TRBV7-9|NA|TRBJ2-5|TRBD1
TGTGCCAGCAGCTCGCCCTGGACAGGGGAAGAGACCCAGTACTTC
CASSSPWTGEETQYF